These 9 T cell receptor beta chains originate from one sample sequenced in a study of cytomegalovirus exposure and HLA in healthy donors. Both 60 Vbeta primers and 13 Jbeta primers went into the PCR. Sequencing was performed with immunoSEQ multiplex PCR; in TCRdb, only in-frame clones are kept and a portion is missing. Of some 85,000 clones in the sample, 65% to 85% were seen once. Sequencing used PBMCs. These receptors were obtained from a man aged 18 to 29 in good health and CMV-seronegative.

The rearrangement links TRBV5-1 to TRBJ1-1; perhaps TRBD1 as D (5 bases). V shed 4 bases and J shed 4 bases, with 17 bases lying between them. Per germline, CDR1 SGHRS and CDR2 YFSETQ. The CDR3 contains 15 residues. The CDR3 here is CASSPLAGGGTEAFF. CDR3 sequence (DNA): TGCGCCAGCAGCCCCTTGGCGGGGGGGGGCACTGAAGCTTTCTTT.

The J gene is TRBJ2-3, the V gene TRBV10-1; 7 bases fit TRBD1. With 6 bases clipped from V and 4 bases from J, the junction kept 4 bases outside the gene matches. This CDR3 comprises 13 residues. The germline V gene encodes CDR1 WNHNN and CDR2 SYGVQD (reference sequence). CDR3 region: CASRRQGSDTQYF. CDR3 DNA sequence: TGCGCCAGCAGGCGACAGGGATCAGATACGCAGTATTTT.

This clone has a handful of counts. This sequence joins TRBV29-1 and TRBJ1-2, with 7 bases lining up with TRBD1. Germline V lookup: CDR1 SQVTM, CDR2 ANQGSEA. J was trimmed by 4 bases and V by 4 bases; bases with no gene match: 3. CDR3 length: 12 amino acids. CDR3 bases: TGCAGCGTTGTCCAGGGGGTCTATGGCTACACCTTC. Encoded protein: CSVVQGVYGYTF.

This chain links TRBV2 with TRBJ2-7, with 10 bases lining up with TRBD2. This CDR3 has 15 residues. The V and J ends lost 7 bases and 3 bases, in that order; junction bases with no gene match: 9. The germline CDR1 and CDR2 sequences are SNHLY and FYNNEI. CDR3 in DNA: TGTGCCAGCACCCCTCGGGCTAGCGGGAGCTACGAGCAGTACTTC. Its protein product is CASTPRASGSYEQYF.

V gene TRBV6-1 combines with J gene TRBJ2-7; D is undetermined. Between the trimmed V and J ends, which lost 6 bases and 0 bases, there was a span of 15 bases. This CDR3 region has 15 residues. The germline V gene has CDR1 MNHNS and CDR2 SASEGT. In nucleotides, the CDR3 is TGTGCCAGCAGGGAATTGCGAATGAGCTCCTACGAGCAGTACTTC. Translating it yields CASRELRMSSYEQYF.

The chain carries TRBV7-2 and TRBJ2-7; TRBD2 agrees at 8 bases. Germline V CDR1 and CDR2: SGHTA, FQGNSA. V was clipped by 5 bases and J by 5 bases; unmatched bases: 11. The CDR3 is 15 amino acids. The CDR3 coding sequence is TGTGCCAGCAGCCCGGGGGGACTAGAACGACACGAGCAGTACTTC. As protein: CASSPGGLERHEQYF. Filled out from reference TRBV7-2 and TRBJ2-7, the complete variable domain reads GAGVSQSPSNKVTEKGKDVELRCDPISGHTALYWYRQSLGQGLEFLIYFQGNSAPDKSGLPSDRFSAERTGGSVSTLTIQRTQQEDSAVYLCASSPGGLERHEQYFGPGTRLTVT.

The rearrangement links TRBV27 to TRBJ2-1, with 9 bases aligning to TRBD2. This CDR3 is built from 15 residues. The ends lost 5 bases at V and 4 bases at J; junction bases unmatched: 6. CDR1 is MNHEY, CDR2 SMNVEV, per germline (reference sequence). DNA of the CDR3: TGTGCCAGCAGTGTGATAGCGGGAGATTACAATGAGCAGTTCTTC. Translated: CASSVIAGDYNEQFF.

The chain employs TRBV21-1 and TRBJ2-7; the table's D gene call, TRBD1, was not cross checked with the DNA. TRBV21-1 is a listed pseudogene. CDR3 length: 17 residues. This CDR3 reads CASSKILRDRGSHEQYF. The CDR3 DNA reads TGTGCCAGCAGCAAAATTCTACGGGACAGGGGTTCACACGAGCAGTACTTC.

The chain is built from TRBV28 and TRBJ2-7, with 12 positions matching TRBD1. CDR3 length: 15 amino acids. Germline V CDR1 and CDR2: MDHEN, SYDVKM. The trim removed 5 bases at V and 4 bases at J, leaving 6 bases unmatched. The CDR3 protein is CASSTRDRGRYEQYF. The CDR3 DNA sequence: TGTGCCAGCAGTACCCGGGACAGGGGGCGGTACGAGCAGTACTTC.